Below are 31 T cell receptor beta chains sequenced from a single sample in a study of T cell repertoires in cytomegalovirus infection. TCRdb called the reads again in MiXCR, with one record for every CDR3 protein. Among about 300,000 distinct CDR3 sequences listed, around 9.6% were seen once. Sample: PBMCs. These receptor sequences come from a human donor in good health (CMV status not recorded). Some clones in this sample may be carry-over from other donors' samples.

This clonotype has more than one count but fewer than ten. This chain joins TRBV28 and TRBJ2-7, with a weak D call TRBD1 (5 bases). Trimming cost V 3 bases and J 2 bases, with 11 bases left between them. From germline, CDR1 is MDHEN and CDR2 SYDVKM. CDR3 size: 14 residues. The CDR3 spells CASSFKVGPYEQYV. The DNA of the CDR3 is TGTGCCAGCAGTTTTAAGGTGGGGCCCTACGAGCAGTACGTC.

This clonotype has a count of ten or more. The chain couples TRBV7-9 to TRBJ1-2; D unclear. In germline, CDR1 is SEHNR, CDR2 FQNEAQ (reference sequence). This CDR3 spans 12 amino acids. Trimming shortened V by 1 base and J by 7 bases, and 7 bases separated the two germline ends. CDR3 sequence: CASSLGQVGYTF. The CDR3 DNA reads TGTGCCAGCAGCTTAGGCCAGGTTGGCTACACCTTC.

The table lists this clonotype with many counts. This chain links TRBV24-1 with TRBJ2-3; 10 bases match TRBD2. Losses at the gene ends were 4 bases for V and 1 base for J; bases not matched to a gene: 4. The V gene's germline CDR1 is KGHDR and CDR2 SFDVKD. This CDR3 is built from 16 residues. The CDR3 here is CATSETGTSGTDTQYF. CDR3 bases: TGTGCCACCAGTGAGACCGGGACTAGCGGCACAGATACGCAGTATTTT.

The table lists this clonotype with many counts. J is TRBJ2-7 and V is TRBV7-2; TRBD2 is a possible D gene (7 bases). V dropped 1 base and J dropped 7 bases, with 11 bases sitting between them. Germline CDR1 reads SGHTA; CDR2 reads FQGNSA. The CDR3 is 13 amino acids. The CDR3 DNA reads TGTGCCAGCAGCTTAGGGGGGGGCCGGGAGCAGTACGTC. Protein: CASSLGGGREQYV.

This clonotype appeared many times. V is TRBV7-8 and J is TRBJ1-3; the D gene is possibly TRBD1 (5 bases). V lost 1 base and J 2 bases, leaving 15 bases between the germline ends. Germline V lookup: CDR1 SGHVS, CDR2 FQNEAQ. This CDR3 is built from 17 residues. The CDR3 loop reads CASSLDSQGWAGNTIYF. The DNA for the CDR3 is TGTGCCAGCAGCTTAGACTCCCAGGGTTGGGCTGGAAACACCATATATTTT.

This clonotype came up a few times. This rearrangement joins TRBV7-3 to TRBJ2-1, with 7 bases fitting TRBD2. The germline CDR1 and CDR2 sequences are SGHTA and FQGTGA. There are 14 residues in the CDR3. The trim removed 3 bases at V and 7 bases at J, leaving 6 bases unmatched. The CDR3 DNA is TGTGCCAGCAGCTTGGGCGGGGGTTCGAATGAGCAGTTCTTC. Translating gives CASSLGGGSNEQFF.

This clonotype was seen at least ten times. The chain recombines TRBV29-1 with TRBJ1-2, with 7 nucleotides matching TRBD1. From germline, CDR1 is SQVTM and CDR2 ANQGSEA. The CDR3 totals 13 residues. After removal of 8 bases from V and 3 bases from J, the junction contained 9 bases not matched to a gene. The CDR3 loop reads CSSKVGTDYGYTF. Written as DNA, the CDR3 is TGCAGCTCGAAAGTCGGGACAGACTATGGCTACACCTTC.

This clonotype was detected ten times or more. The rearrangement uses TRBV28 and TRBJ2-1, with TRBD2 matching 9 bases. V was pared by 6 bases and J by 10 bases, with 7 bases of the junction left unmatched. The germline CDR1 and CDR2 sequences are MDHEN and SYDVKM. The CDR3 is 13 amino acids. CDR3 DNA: TGTGCCAGCAGGCTTGGCGGGGGGGGCGAGCAGTTCTTC. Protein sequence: CASRLGGGGEQFF.

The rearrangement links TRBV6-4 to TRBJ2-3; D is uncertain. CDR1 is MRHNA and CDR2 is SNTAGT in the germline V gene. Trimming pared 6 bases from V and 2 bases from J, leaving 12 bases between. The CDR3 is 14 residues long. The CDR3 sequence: CASSSSVVTDTQYF. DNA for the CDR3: TGTGCCAGCAGCAGTAGTGTGGTCACAGATACGCAGTATTTT.

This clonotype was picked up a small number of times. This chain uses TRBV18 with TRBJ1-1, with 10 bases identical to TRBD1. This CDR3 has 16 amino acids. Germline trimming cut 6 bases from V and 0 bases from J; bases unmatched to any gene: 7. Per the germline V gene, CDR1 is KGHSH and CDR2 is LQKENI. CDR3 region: CASSLGQGVMNTEAFF. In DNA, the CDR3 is TGTGCCAGCTCCCTCGGACAGGGGGTCATGAACACTGAAGCTTTCTTT. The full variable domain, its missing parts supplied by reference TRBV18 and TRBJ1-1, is NAGVMQNPRHLVRRRGQEARLRCSPMKGHSHVYWYRQLPEEGLKFMVYLQKENIIDESGMPKERFSAEFPKEGPSILRIQQVVRGDSAAYFCASSLGQGVMNTEAFFGQGTRLTVV.

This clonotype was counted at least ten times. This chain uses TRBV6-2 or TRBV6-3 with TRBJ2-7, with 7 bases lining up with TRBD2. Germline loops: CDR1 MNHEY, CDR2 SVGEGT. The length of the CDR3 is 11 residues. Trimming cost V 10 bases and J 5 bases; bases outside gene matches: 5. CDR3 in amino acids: CATVRGNEQYV. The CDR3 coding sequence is TGTGCCACGGTGCGGGGGAACGAGCAGTACGTC.

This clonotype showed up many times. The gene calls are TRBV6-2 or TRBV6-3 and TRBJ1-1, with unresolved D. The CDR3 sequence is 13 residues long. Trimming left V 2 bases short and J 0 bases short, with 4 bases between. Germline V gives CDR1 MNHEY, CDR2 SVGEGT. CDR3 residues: CASSYKMNTEAFF. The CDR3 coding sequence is TGTGCCAGCAGTTACAAAATGAACACTGAAGCTTTCTTT.

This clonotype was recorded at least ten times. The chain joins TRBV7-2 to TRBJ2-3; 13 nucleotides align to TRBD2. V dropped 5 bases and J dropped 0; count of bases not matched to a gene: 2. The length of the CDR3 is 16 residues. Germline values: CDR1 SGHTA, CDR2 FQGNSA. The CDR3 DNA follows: TGTGCCAGCAGCAAGGGACTAGCGGGGAGCACAGATACGCAGTATTTT. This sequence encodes CASSKGLAGSTDTQYF.

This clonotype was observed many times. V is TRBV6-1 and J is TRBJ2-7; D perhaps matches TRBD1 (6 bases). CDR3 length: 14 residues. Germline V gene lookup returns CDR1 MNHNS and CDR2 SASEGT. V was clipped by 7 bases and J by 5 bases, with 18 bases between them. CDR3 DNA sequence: TGTGCCAGCATTAAAACAGGGTCGAGGAACGAGCAGTACTTC. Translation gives CASIKTGSRNEQYF.

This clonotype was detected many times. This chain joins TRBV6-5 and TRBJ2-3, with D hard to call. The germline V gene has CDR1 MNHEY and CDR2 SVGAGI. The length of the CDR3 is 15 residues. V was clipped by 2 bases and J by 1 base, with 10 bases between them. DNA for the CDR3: TGTGCCAGCAGTTACGTTTTTGTTGGCACAGATACGCAGTATTTT. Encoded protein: CASSYVFVGTDTQYF.

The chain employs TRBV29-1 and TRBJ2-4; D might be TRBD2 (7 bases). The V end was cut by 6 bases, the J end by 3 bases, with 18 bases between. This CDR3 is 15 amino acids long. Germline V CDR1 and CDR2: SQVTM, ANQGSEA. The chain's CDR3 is CSVEGGALGKNIQYF. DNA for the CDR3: TGCAGCGTGGAGGGGGGGGCGCTGGGCAAAAACATTCAGTACTTC.

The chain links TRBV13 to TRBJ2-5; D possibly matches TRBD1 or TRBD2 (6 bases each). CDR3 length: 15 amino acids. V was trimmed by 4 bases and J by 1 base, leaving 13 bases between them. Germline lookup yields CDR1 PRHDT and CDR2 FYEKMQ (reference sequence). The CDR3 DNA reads TGTGCCAGCAGCTCGCGGGGACACACCCAAGAGACCCAGTACTTC. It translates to CASSSRGHTQETQYF.

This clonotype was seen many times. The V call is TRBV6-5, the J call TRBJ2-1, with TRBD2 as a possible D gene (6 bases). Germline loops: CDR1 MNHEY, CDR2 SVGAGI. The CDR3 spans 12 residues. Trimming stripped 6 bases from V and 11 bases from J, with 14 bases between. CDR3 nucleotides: TGTGCCAGCAGCACCTCTCGGGAGAAGCAGTTCTTC. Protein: CASSTSREKQFF.

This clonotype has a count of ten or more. For the CDR3, the DNA is TGTGCCAGCAGCTTAAATGCCCAACAGGAACTTAGCACAGATACGCAGTATTTT. This sequence encodes CASSLNAQQELSTDTQYF. This chain joins TRBV7-9 and TRBJ2-3, with a tentative D call TRBD1 (5 bases). The V gene lost 2 bases and the J gene lost 0 bases, with 18 bases spanning the gap. The CDR3 runs 18 residues. Germline V lookup: CDR1 SEHNR, CDR2 FQNEAQ (reference sequence).

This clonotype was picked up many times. CDR3 sequence: CASSLGLAGAVADTQYF. DNA of the CDR3: TGTGCCAGCAGCTTGGGACTAGCAGGGGCCGTCGCAGATACGCAGTATTTT. The gene calls are TRBV5-6 and TRBJ2-3; D is possibly TRBD2 (7 bases). Trimming left V 0 bases short and J 4 bases short, with 18 bases between. Germline lookup yields CDR1 SGHDT and CDR2 YYEEEE. CDR3 length equals 17 residues. Together with reference TRBV5-6 and TRBJ2-3, the CDR3 gives the full variable domain: DAGVTQSPTHLIKTRGQQVTLRCSPKSGHDTVSWYQQALGQGPQFIFQYYEEEERQRGNFPDRFSGHQFPNYSSELNVNALLLGDSALYLCASSLGLAGAVADTQYFGPGTRLTVL.

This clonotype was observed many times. CDR3: CASSIWAYSSYNEQFF. The DNA of the CDR3 is TGTGCCAGTAGTATTTGGGCCTACAGCTCCTACAATGAGCAGTTCTTC. The chain links TRBV19 to TRBJ2-1; D is ambiguous. V lost 3 bases and J 0 bases, leaving 12 bases between the germline ends. Germline assignment: CDR1 LNHDA and CDR2 SQIVND (reference sequence). This CDR3 is 16 amino acids long.

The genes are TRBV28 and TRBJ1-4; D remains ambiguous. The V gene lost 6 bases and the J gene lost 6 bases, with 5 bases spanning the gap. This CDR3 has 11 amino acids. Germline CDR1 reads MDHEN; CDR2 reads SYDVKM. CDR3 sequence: CASRGDEKLFF. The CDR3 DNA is TGTGCCAGCAGAGGAGATGAAAAACTGTTTTTT. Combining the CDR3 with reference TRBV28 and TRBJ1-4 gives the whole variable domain DVKVTQSSRYLVKRTGEKVFLECVQDMDHENMFWYRQDPGLGLRLIYFSYDVKMKEKGDIPEGYSVSREKKERFSLILESASTNQTSMYLCASRGDEKLFFGSGTQLSVL.

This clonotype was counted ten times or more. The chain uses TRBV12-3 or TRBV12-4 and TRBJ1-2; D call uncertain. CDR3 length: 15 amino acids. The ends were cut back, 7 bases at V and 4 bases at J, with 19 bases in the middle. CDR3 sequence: CASTPDNSLLYGYTF. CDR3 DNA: TGTGCCAGCACCCCAGACAACTCCCTCCTCTATGGCTACACCTTC.

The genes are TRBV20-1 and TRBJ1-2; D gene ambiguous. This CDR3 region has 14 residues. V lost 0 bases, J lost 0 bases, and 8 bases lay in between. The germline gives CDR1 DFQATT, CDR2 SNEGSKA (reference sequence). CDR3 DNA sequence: TGCAGTGCTAGAGATTTATCAGCTAACTATGGCTACACCTTC. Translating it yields CSARDLSANYGYTF.

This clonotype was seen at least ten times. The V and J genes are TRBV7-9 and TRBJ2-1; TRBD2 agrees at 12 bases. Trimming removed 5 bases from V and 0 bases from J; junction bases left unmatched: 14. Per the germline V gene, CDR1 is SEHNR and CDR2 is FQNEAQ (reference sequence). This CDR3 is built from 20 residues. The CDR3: CASSPNPRTSGDSSYNEQFF. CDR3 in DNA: TGTGCCAGCAGCCCAAACCCCCGGACTAGCGGGGATAGCTCCTACAATGAGCAGTTCTTC. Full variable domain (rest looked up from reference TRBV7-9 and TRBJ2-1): DTGVSQNPRHKITKRGQNVTFRCDPISEHNRLYWYRQTLGQGPEFLTYFQNEAQLEKSRLLSDRFSAERPKGSFSTLEIQRTEQGDSAMYLCASSPNPRTSGDSSYNEQFFGPGTRLTVL.

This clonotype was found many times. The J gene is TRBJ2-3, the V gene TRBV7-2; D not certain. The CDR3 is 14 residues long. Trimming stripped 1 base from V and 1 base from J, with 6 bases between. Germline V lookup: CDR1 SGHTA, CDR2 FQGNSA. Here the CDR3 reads CASSLDSRTDTQYF. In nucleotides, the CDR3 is TGTGCCAGCAGCTTAGACTCCCGCACAGATACGCAGTATTTT.

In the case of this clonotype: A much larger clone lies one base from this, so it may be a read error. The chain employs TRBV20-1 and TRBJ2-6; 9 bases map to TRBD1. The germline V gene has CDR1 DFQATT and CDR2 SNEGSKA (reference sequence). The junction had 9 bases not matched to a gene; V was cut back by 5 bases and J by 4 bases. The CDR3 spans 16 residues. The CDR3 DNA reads TGCAGTGCTGAGCTACAGGGGGCGAGCGGGGCCAACGTCCTGACTTTC. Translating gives CSAELQGASGANVLTF.

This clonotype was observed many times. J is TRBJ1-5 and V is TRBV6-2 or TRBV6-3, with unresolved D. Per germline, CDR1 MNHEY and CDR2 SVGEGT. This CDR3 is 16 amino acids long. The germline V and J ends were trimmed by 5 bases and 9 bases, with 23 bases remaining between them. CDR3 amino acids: CASSKIWATHFGPQHF. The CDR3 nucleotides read TGTGCCAGCAGTAAAATTTGGGCCACCCACTTTGGGCCCCAGCATTTT.

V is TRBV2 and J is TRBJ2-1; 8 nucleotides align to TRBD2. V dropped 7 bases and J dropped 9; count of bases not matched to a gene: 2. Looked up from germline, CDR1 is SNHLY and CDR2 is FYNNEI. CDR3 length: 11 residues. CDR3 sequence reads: CASKLAVEQFF. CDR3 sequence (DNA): TGTGCCAGCAAACTAGCGGTTGAGCAGTTCTTC.

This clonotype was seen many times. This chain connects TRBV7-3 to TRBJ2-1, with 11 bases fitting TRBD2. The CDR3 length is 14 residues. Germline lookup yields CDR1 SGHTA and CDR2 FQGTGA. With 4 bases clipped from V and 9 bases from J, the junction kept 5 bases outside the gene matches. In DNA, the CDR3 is TGTGCCAGCAGCTATAGCGGGGGGGCTTCTGAGCAGTTCTTC. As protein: CASSYSGGASEQFF.

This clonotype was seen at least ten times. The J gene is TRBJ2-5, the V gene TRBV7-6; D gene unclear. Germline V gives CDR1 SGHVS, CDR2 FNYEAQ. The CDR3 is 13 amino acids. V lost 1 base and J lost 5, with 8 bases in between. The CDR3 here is CASSLGVWETQYF. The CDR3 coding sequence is TGTGCCAGCAGCTTAGGAGTGTGGGAGACCCAGTACTTC.